This record looks at one TCR beta chain sequence and its context. The repertoire was sequenced with immunoSEQ multiplex PCR; TCRdb's copy has only in-frame clones and lacks some. The sample carries tens of thousands of clones, around 90% recorded once. This sample stems from a study of control samples from healthy donors and cancer patients. The germline V gene has CDR1 KGHSH and CDR2 LQKENI. This CDR3 spans 14 amino acids. Deletions cut 4 bases from V and 6 bases from J, with 16 bases between. The clonotype comes from a woman in her sixties with head and neck cancer. This rearrangement joins TRBV18 to TRBJ2-7; a weak D match, TRBD1 (5 bases). The sequencing sample was made of PBMCs. The CDR3 DNA follows: TGTGCCAGCTCACTAGATCAAGGGGTCGGCGAGCAGTACTTC. Translated, it gives CASSLDQGVGEQYF.